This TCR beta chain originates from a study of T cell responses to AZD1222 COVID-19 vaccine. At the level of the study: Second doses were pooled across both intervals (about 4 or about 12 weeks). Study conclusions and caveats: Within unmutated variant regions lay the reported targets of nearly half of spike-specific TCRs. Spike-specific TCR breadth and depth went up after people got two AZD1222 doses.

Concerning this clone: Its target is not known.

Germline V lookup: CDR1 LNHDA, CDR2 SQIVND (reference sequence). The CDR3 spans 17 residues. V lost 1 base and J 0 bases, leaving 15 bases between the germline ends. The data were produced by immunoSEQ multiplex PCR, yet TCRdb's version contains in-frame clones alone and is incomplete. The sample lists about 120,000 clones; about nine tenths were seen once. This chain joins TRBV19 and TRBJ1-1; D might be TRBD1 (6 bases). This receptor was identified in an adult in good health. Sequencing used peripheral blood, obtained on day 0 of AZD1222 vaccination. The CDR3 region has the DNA TGTGCCAGTAGTATAGTGAGGAGGGGGGGTCTGAACACTGAAGCTTTCTTT. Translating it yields CASSIVRRGGLNTEAFF.